Listed below are T cell receptor beta chains from one sample, sequenced in a study of cytomegalovirus exposure and HLA in healthy donors. Profiling relied on immunoSEQ multiplex PCR, and the TCRdb table lists in-frame clones only, not all of them. Here the sample spans about 140,000 clones, 75% to 90% being singletons. Sequencing was carried out using PBMCs. The receptors come from a female donor in good health and CMV-seronegative. Each CDR3 is given with its conserved first and last residue. The D gene is left open where the match is weak. Clone size is stated in some rows and not others, as once, few, many or a class when expanded.

CDR3 protein: CSAGFSSGSVDEQFF
CDR3 DNA: TGCAGCGCTGGATTTTCTAGCGGGAGTGTGGATGAGCAGTTCTTC
CDR3 length: 15
J gene: TRBJ2-1
D gene: TRBD2
V gene: TRBV29-1
clone size: -

CDR3 protein: CASSLADRGEQYF
CDR3 DNA: TGCGCCAGCAGCCTAGCAGACAGGGGCGAGCAGTACTTC
CDR3 length: 13
J gene: TRBJ2-7
D gene: TRBD1
V gene: TRBV5-1
clone size: few

CDR3 protein: CASSYLAGANTEAFF
CDR3 DNA: TGTGCCAGCAGTTACTTGGCAGGGGCAAACACTGAAGCTTTCTTT
CDR3 length: 15
J gene: TRBJ1-1
D gene: -
V gene: TRBV6-5
clone size: few

CDR3 protein: CASPRLAGNTGELFF
CDR3 DNA: TGTGCCAGCCCTAGACTAGCTGGGAACACCGGGGAGCTGTTTTTT
CDR3 length: 15
J gene: TRBJ2-2
D gene: TRBD2
V gene: TRBV25-1
clone size: -

CDR3 protein: CASSGVSTTAFNQPQHF
CDR3 DNA: TGTGCCAGCAGCGGAGTCTCGACTACAGCCTTCAATCAGCCCCAGCATTTT
CDR3 length: 17
J gene: TRBJ1-5
D gene: -
V gene: TRBV9
clone size: -

CDR3 protein: CASSLNGGNYGYTF
CDR3 DNA: TGTGCCAGCAGTTTAAACGGGGGGAACTATGGCTACACCTTC
CDR3 length: 14
J gene: TRBJ1-2
D gene: -
V gene: TRBV28
clone size: -

CDR3 protein: CASRLTGGTNTGELFF
CDR3 DNA: TGTGCCAGCAGACTTACAGGGGGTACGAACACCGGGGAGCTGTTTTTT
CDR3 length: 16
J gene: TRBJ2-2
D gene: TRBD1
V gene: TRBV27
clone size: -

CDR3 protein: CASRVGRGSTYEQYF
CDR3 DNA: TGTGCCAGCAGAGTCGGACGGGGTTCCACCTACGAGCAGTACTTC
CDR3 length: 15
J gene: TRBJ2-7
D gene: -
V gene: TRBV28
clone size: -

CDR3 protein: CASSVATAASGRGDTQYF
CDR3 DNA: TGTGCCAGCAGCGTAGCGACGGCGGCTAGCGGGAGAGGAGATACGCAGTATTTT
CDR3 length: 18
J gene: TRBJ2-3
D gene: TRBD2
V gene: TRBV9
clone size: -

CDR3 protein: CASSSGTHAEPQHF
CDR3 DNA: TGTGCCAGCAGCTCAGGGACACACGCAGAGCCCCAGCATTTT
CDR3 length: 14
J gene: TRBJ1-5
D gene: -
V gene: TRBV5-6
clone size: few

CDR3 protein: CASSQGTGGTQPQHF
CDR3 DNA: TGCGCCAGCAGCCAGGGGACAGGGGGCACTCAGCCCCAGCATTTT
CDR3 length: 15
J gene: TRBJ1-5
D gene: TRBD1
V gene: TRBV4-1
clone size: -

CDR3 protein: CASSLRTRSTDTQYF
CDR3 DNA: TGTGCCAGCAGCTTAAGGACTAGATCAACAGATACGCAGTATTTT
CDR3 length: 15
J gene: TRBJ2-3
D gene: TRBD2
V gene: TRBV7-2
clone size: -

CDR3 protein: CASTSGTSVYNEQFF
CDR3 DNA: TGTGCCAGCACGTCCGGGACTAGCGTCTACAATGAGCAGTTCTTC
CDR3 length: 15
J gene: TRBJ2-1
D gene: TRBD2
V gene: TRBV6-6
clone size: few

CDR3 protein: CAIRGRQTAKEAFF
CDR3 DNA: TGTGCCATCAGAGGGCGACAGACCGCTAAAGAAGCTTTCTTT
CDR3 length: 14
J gene: TRBJ1-1
D gene: -
V gene: TRBV10-3
clone size: -

CDR3 protein: CASSLEGAGYNEQFF
CDR3 DNA: TGTGCCAGCAGTTTAGAGGGGGCGGGTTACAATGAGCAGTTCTTC
CDR3 length: 15
J gene: TRBJ2-1
D gene: TRBD1
V gene: TRBV27
clone size: -

CDR3 protein: CASSLSGLAGGHNEQFF
CDR3 DNA: TGTGCCAGCAGCTTAAGTGGACTAGCGGGAGGTCACAATGAGCAGTTCTTC
CDR3 length: 17
J gene: TRBJ2-1
D gene: TRBD2
V gene: TRBV7-3
clone size: -

CDR3 protein: CASGVRGTDTQYF
CDR3 DNA: TGTGCCAGCGGCGTCAGGGGCACAGATACGCAGTATTTT
CDR3 length: 13
J gene: TRBJ2-3
D gene: -
V gene: TRBV6-5
clone size: -

CDR3 protein: CATDNTQYF
CDR3 DNA: TGTGCCACCGACAATACGCAGTATTTT
CDR3 length: 9
J gene: TRBJ2-3
D gene: -
V gene: TRBV9
clone size: -